A single sample is the source of the 18 T cell receptor beta chains below, sequenced in a study of CD8+ T cells in alopecia areata. Investigators isolated RNA and reverse transcribed it into cDNA to act as the sequencing template. Clones were sequenced by immunoSEQ multiplex PCR, and TCRdb holds only the in-frame ones, with some missing. The sample gives 210,000 or so clones, roughly three fifths of which show up once; 0.95% to 1.5% is in the top ten. Indicated treatment: oral pan-JAK inhibitor, 5-10 mg twice daily. Source: CD4+ T cells sorted from blood, taken at approximately week 44, from a patient treated with tofacitinib. These TCRs come from a human donor with alopecia areata.

This CDR3 is CAWSGQFNQPQHF. The CDR3 DNA reads TGTGCCTGGAGCGGACAGTTCAATCAGCCCCAGCATTTT. V and J are TRBV30 and TRBJ1-5, with a tentative D call TRBD1 (6 bases). The V end was cut by 3 bases, the J end by 3 bases, with 9 bases between. Per germline, CDR1 GTSNPN and CDR2 SVGIG (reference sequence). The CDR3 consists of 13 residues. The entire variable domain, with the rest obtained from reference TRBV30 and TRBJ1-5, is as follows: SQTIHQWPATLVQPVGSPLSLECTVEGTSNPNLYWYRQAAGRGLQLLFYSVGIGQISSEVPQNLSASRPQDRQFILSSKKLLLSDSGFYLCAWSGQFNQPQHFGDGTRLSIL.

This rearrangement joins TRBV7-9 to TRBJ2-7; D perhaps matches TRBD1 (6 bases). Trimming pared 8 bases from V and 0 bases from J, leaving 14 bases between. Per the germline V gene, CDR1 is SEHNR and CDR2 is FQNEAQ (reference sequence). This CDR3 has 14 residues. The CDR3 DNA follows: TGTGCCAGCGGGACACAGGGAACCTCCTACGAGCAGTACTTC. Protein sequence: CASGTQGTSYEQYF.

This chain connects TRBV9 to TRBJ2-7, with D possibly matching TRBD1 (5 bases). V was clipped by 0 bases and J by 7 bases, with 11 bases between them. Germline CDR1 reads SGDLS; CDR2 reads YYNGEE. The CDR3 sequence is 13 residues long. The CDR3 here is CASSVEVQGEQYF. CDR3 sequence (DNA): TGTGCCAGCAGCGTAGAGGTCCAGGGAGAGCAGTACTTC.

The chain links TRBV11-3 to TRBJ1-2, with 8 bases that match TRBD1. The CDR3 has 14 amino acids. Germline V gene data show CDR1 as SGHNT and CDR2 as YENEEA. V dropped 1 base and J dropped 8; count of bases not matched to a gene: 6. The CDR3 nucleotides read TGTGCCAGCAGCTTAGTCCAGGGGGCTAAGGGCTACACCTTC. Translating gives CASSLVQGAKGYTF.

Comment on this clone: This sample includes further DNA sequences coding for the same CDR3. The chain links TRBV30 to TRBJ1-2, with a tentative D call TRBD1 (5 bases). This CDR3 is 13 amino acids long. Trimming took off 2 bases at V and 2 bases at J, with 9 bases between the two ends. Per germline, CDR1 GTSNPN and CDR2 SVGIG (reference sequence). The chain's CDR3 is CAWSRDRNYGYTF. The DNA of the CDR3 is TGTGCCTGGAGTCGGGACCGCAACTATGGCTACACCTTC.

This clone occurred a few times. This chain uses TRBV29-1 with TRBJ1-2; D remains ambiguous. The germline V gene encodes CDR1 SQVTM and CDR2 ANQGSEA. This CDR3 comprises 12 residues. Trimming cost V 1 base and J 3 bases, with 6 bases left between them. The CDR3: CSVEARDYGYTF. The CDR3 nucleotides read TGCAGCGTTGAAGCCCGAGACTATGGCTACACCTTC.

The CDR3 region has the DNA TGTGCCAGCAGTGAACTGGGCCTACTTAACACTGAAGCTTTCTTT. Translated, it gives CASSELGLLNTEAFF. This chain uses TRBV2 with TRBJ1-1; D gene ambiguous. Trimming pared 2 bases from V and 2 bases from J, leaving 12 bases between. The CDR3 is 15 residues long. The V gene's germline CDR1 is SNHLY and CDR2 FYNNEI.

The CDR3 sequence: CASIEGRGQYYGYTF. The CDR3 DNA is TGTGCCAGCATAGAAGGCAGGGGGCAGTACTATGGCTACACCTTC. The J gene is TRBJ1-2, the V gene TRBV6-1; 8 bases map to TRBD1. Germline V lookup: CDR1 MNHNS, CDR2 SASEGT. With V trimmed by 7 bases and J by 3 bases, 10 bases remained unmatched. This CDR3 region has 15 residues.

The table lists this clone with a few counts. The chain recombines TRBV5-1 with TRBJ2-7; 8 bases align to TRBD1. From germline, CDR1 is SGHRS and CDR2 YFSETQ. The CDR3 sequence is 14 residues long. The V segment lost 5 bases and the J segment 4 bases; nucleotides outside the gene matches: 8. This CDR3 reads CASSLRTGWYEQYF. The CDR3 region has the DNA TGCGCCAGCAGTCTCCGGACAGGGTGGTACGAGCAGTACTTC.

This clone was seen ten or more times. The CDR3 loop reads CASSDSGGATGELFF. Written as DNA, the CDR3 is TGTGCCAGCAGTGACTCCGGGGGGGCCACCGGGGAGCTGTTTTTT. The chain joins TRBV6-4 to TRBJ2-2, with 8 bases fitting TRBD2. The J segment lost 4 bases and the V segment lost 0 bases, leaving 1 base of the junction unmatched. Looked up from germline, CDR1 is MRHNA and CDR2 is SNTAGT. This CDR3 region has 15 residues.

This sequence joins TRBV7-3 and TRBJ2-3; TRBD2 matches at 11 bases. Trimming removed 3 bases from V and 4 bases from J; junction bases left unmatched: 3. The CDR3 covers 15 residues. CDR1 is SGHTA and CDR2 is FQGTGA in the germline V gene. The CDR3 region is CASSLTSGDSDTQYF. CDR3 in DNA: TGTGCCAGCAGCTTGACTAGCGGGGATTCAGATACGCAGTATTTT.

This clone was counted only a few times. This chain uses TRBV11-1 with TRBJ2-6, with a possible D match to TRBD2 (6 bases). This CDR3 has 18 amino acids. V dropped 5 bases and J dropped 4 bases, with 21 bases sitting between them. Germline V lookup: CDR1 SGHAT, CDR2 FQDESV (reference sequence). Here the CDR3 DNA reads TGTGCCAGCAGCCCCGGGTACAGCGGGTCTAACGGGGCCAACGTCCTGACTTTC. Translation: CASSPGYSGSNGANVLTF.

The sample holds many counts of this clone. V is TRBV2 and J is TRBJ2-7, with 7 nucleotides matching TRBD2. The length of the CDR3 is 14 residues. The ends lost 4 bases at V and 5 bases at J; junction bases unmatched: 8. CDR1 SNHLY and CDR2 FYNNEI come from the germline V gene. The CDR3 DNA reads TGTGCCAGCAGTGTCATGACTAGCCGGGACGAGCAGTACTTC. This gives the protein CASSVMTSRDEQYF.

The chain is built from TRBV9 and TRBJ2-5; D remains ambiguous. CDR3 size: 14 residues. The V end was cut by 0 bases, the J end by 1 base, with 7 bases between. CDR1 and CDR2 (germline): SGDLS, YYNGEE. The CDR3 spells CASSVAGPQETQYF. The CDR3, as DNA: TGTGCCAGCAGCGTAGCTGGCCCCCAAGAGACCCAGTACTTC.

The chain uses TRBV25-1 and TRBJ2-7; D not resolved. The ends were cut back, 1 base at V and 3 bases at J, with 7 bases in the middle. This CDR3 is built from 13 residues. Germline CDR1 is MGHDK and CDR2 is SYGVNS. CDR3 sequence (DNA): TGTGCCAGCAGTGAATCCGAGCGCTACGAGCAGTACTTC. Its translation: CASSESERYEQYF.

The chain is built from TRBV30 and TRBJ1-6, with TRBD1 matching 9 bases. The CDR3 has 15 amino acids. Per the germline V gene, CDR1 is GTSNPN and CDR2 is SVGIG (reference sequence). Unmatched junction bases numbered 9, after V lost 4 bases and J lost 8 bases. CDR3 loop: CAWKPTGTGYSPLHF. The CDR3 DNA reads as TGTGCCTGGAAGCCTACCGGGACAGGGTATTCACCCCTCCACTTT. The whole variable domain, remainder taken from reference TRBV30 and TRBJ1-6, is SQTIHQWPATLVQPVGSPLSLECTVEGTSNPNLYWYRQAAGRGLQLLFYSVGIGQISSEVPQNLSASRPQDRQFILSSKKLLLSDSGFYLCAWKPTGTGYSPLHFGNGTRLTVT.

This clone is a singleton in its sample. This chain uses TRBV2 with TRBJ1-5; D gene unclear. CDR3 length: 14 residues. Trimming shortened V by 6 bases and J by 0 bases, and 9 bases separated the two germline ends. Germline-derived CDR1 and CDR2 are SNHLY and FYNNEI. Here the CDR3 reads CASSPLVSNQPQHF. In DNA form, the CDR3 reads TGTGCCAGCAGCCCGTTAGTTAGCAATCAGCCCCAGCATTTT. The full variable domain, rest sourced from reference TRBV2 and TRBJ1-5, is EPEVTQTPSHQVTQMGQEVILRCVPISNHLYFYWYRQILGQKVEFLVSFYNNEISEKSEIFDDQFSVERPDGSNFTLKIRSTKLEDSAMYFCASSPLVSNQPQHFGDGTRLSIL.

The chain employs TRBV29-1 and TRBJ2-2; TRBD1 matches 8 bases. The trim removed 4 bases at V and 5 bases at J, leaving 6 bases unmatched. CDR3 length: 14 amino acids. Per the germline V gene, CDR1 is SQVTM and CDR2 is ANQGSEA. Written as DNA, the CDR3 is TGCAGCGTTGCGGTCACAGGGGGAACCGGGGAGCTGTTTTTT. It encodes CSVAVTGGTGELFF.